The clone carrying this T cell receptor beta chain came up a few times. Antigen: not known. The record originates from a study of beta chain features in type 1 diabetes. For the study at large: Patients shared similar age, gender and cell yields with healthy donors.

Expressed TCRB transcripts were sequenced because the isolated RNA had all been reverse transcribed beforehand. Sequenced by immunoSEQ multiplex PCR; TCRdb stores in-frame clones only, minus some. The sample holds about 160,000 clones, about 10% seen once. The CDR3 is 14 residues long. V lost 2 bases and J lost 7, with 14 bases in between. In germline, CDR1 is SGDLS, CDR2 YYNGEE. General study findings and limits: The study found moderately but significantly shorter TCRB CDR3s in all four CD4+ subsets of Type 1 diabetes patients.

This clonotype was sampled from a woman between 25 and 40 years old with type 1 diabetes. Material for sequencing was central memory CD4+ T cells from blood. The chain has TRBV9 and TRBJ2-3; the D gene is possibly TRBD2 (6 bases). This CDR3 reads CASSVGLLDYTQYF. The CDR3 DNA is TGTGCCAGCAGCGTGGGACTTCTTGACTATACGCAGTATTTT.